The 21 T cell receptor beta chains presented below share a single source sample, sequenced in a study of OX40 agonist ivuxolimab in advanced cancers. Only in-frame clones appear in the TCRdb table, and some are missing; sequencing was by immunoSEQ multiplex PCR. Among tens of thousands of clones, approximately 92% were seen once, and the ten largest hold approximately 0.32%. The sample consisted of CD4+ or CD8+ T cells sorted from blood, taken in a trial of the OX40 agonist ivuxolimab. The receptors shown here come from an adult with an advanced solid tumor such as melanoma, head and neck, liver or kidney cancer.

The V call is TRBV9, the J call TRBJ2-5, with 10 bases lining up with TRBD2. The J segment lost 2 bases and the V segment lost 0 bases, leaving 1 base of the junction unmatched. The CDR3 runs 15 residues. The V gene's germline CDR1 is SGDLS and CDR2 YYNGEE. CDR3 sequence (DNA): TGTGCCAGCAGCGTAGTAGCGGGAGGACAAGAGACCCAGTACTTC. It specifies CASSVVAGGQETQYF.

This chain links TRBV6-9 with TRBJ2-2; possible D gene TRBD2, 5 bases. The CDR3 has 14 amino acids. Per germline, CDR1 MNHGY and CDR2 SVAAGI. Trimming removed 8 bases at V and 2 bases at J, with 12 bases between. For the CDR3, the DNA is TGTGCCAGCTTTTCAGCGGTCAACACCGGGGAGCTGTTTTTT. Protein sequence: CASFSAVNTGELFF.

The gene calls are TRBV6-5 and TRBJ1-1, with D unclear. The germline V gene encodes CDR1 MNHEY and CDR2 SVGAGI. V gave up 7 bases and J gave up 4 bases, with 19 bases separating them. The CDR3 spans 15 residues. CDR3 protein: CASTPRSHVVTEAFF. CDR3 sequence (DNA): TGTGCCAGCACCCCGCGCTCCCACGTTGTCACTGAAGCTTTCTTT.

Concerning this clone: Germline is not matched at one junction end, which may reflect a read error. The gene calls are TRBV6-4 and TRBJ2-1; 13 nucleotides align to TRBD2. Germline V lookup: CDR1 MRHNA, CDR2 SNTAGT. This CDR3 is 16 amino acids long. The CDR3 reads CASSARTSGSYYEQFF. DNA for the CDR3: TGTGCCAGCAGTGCCCGGACTAGCGGGAGCTACTATGAGCAGTTCTTC.

The J gene is TRBJ1-2, the V gene TRBV5-1, with TRBD1 identical over 9 bases. Trimming took 3 bases from V and 2 from J; bases not matched to a gene: 5. The CDR3 is 15 amino acids. Germline V gene lookup returns CDR1 SGHRS and CDR2 YFSETQ. The CDR3 DNA follows: TGCGCCAGCAGCTCAGGGACAGGGTTGAACTATGGCTACACCTTC. This gives the protein CASSSGTGLNYGYTF.

V is TRBV7-9 and J is TRBJ2-3, with 8 bases fitting TRBD2. V dropped 9 bases and J dropped 2; count of bases not matched to a gene: 10. The CDR3 runs 15 residues. Germline V gives CDR1 SEHNR, CDR2 FQNEAQ (reference sequence). CDR3 coding DNA: TGTGCCAGTCTTTCTGGCGGGAGGTCCACAGATACGCAGTATTTT. Translated, it gives CASLSGGRSTDTQYF.

This clone was counted between two and nine times. The genes are TRBV2 and TRBJ1-6; 8 bases map to TRBD1. Per germline, CDR1 SNHLY and CDR2 FYNNEI. V was clipped by 6 bases and J by 11 bases; unmatched bases: 3. The CDR3 spans 12 residues. The chain's CDR3 is CASRDREAPLHF. In DNA, the CDR3 is TGTGCCAGCAGGGACAGGGAGGCACCCCTCCACTTT.

V gene TRBV6-1 combines with J gene TRBJ2-2; no reliable D call. V was trimmed by 2 bases and J by 6 bases, leaving 10 bases between them. Germline V gene sequence: CDR1 MNHNS, CDR2 SASEGT. The CDR3 consists of 14 residues. The CDR3 region has the DNA TGTGCCAGCAGTGAATTAAGTTTTCCCGGGGAGCTGTTTTTT. This codes for CASSELSFPGELFF.

The chain employs TRBV14 and TRBJ2-7, with 7 bases matching TRBD2. The CDR3 consists of 14 residues. Germline V gives CDR1 SGHDN, CDR2 FVKESK. V dropped 4 bases and J dropped 3; count of bases not matched to a gene: 6. CDR3 loop: CASSRAGSGYEQYF. In DNA, the CDR3 is TGTGCCAGCAGCCGAGCGGGGAGCGGCTACGAGCAGTACTTC.

The rearrangement joins TRBV7-2 to TRBJ2-2, with 8 positions matching TRBD2. The CDR3 is 15 amino acids. Germline trimming cut 4 bases from V and 6 bases from J; bases unmatched to any gene: 7. CDR1 and CDR2 from the germline V gene are SGHTA and FQGNSA. CDR3 protein: CASSSRTSIAGELFF. The CDR3 nucleotides read TGTGCCAGCAGCTCCAGGACTAGCATCGCCGGGGAGCTGTTTTTT.

CDR3 sequence: CASSQVRARVGTEAFF. The CDR3 DNA follows: TGCGCCAGCAGCCAAGTCCGGGCCAGGGTGGGCACTGAAGCTTTCTTT. The J gene is TRBJ1-1, the V gene TRBV4-1; D perhaps matches TRBD1 (5 bases). The V gene lost 1 base and the J gene lost 4 bases, with 16 bases spanning the gap. The germline V gene encodes CDR1 MGHRA and CDR2 YSYEKL. This CDR3 has 16 residues.

The chain carries TRBV15 and TRBJ1-2; a possible D gene is TRBD1 (5 bases). CDR1 and CDR2 from the germline V gene are LNHNV and YYDKDF (reference sequence). The ends were cut back, 4 bases at V and 8 bases at J, with 17 bases in the middle. This CDR3 comprises 14 residues. CDR3: CATSTQFREGGYTF. CDR3 DNA: TGTGCCACCAGCACCCAATTCAGGGAGGGAGGCTACACCTTC.

The V and J genes are TRBV18 and TRBJ1-1; 8 bases fit TRBD1. Germline V gene data show CDR1 as KGHSH and CDR2 as LQKENI. The CDR3 is 16 amino acids. The junction had 7 bases not matched to a gene; V was cut back by 2 bases and J by 2 bases. For the CDR3, the DNA is TGTGCCAGCTCACCAGGCCGAGACAGGGGTAACACTGAAGCTTTCTTT. This gives the protein CASSPGRDRGNTEAFF.

The table lists this clone with a count of one. The chain has TRBV11-3 and TRBJ2-1; 10 nucleotides match TRBD1. The CDR3 is made up of 14 amino acids. J gave up 7 bases and V 3 bases, and 3 bases lay outside the gene matches. Germline V gene data show CDR1 as SGHNT and CDR2 as YENEEA. The CDR3 protein is CASSLGTGANEQFF. DNA for the CDR3: TGTGCCAGCAGCTTGGGGACAGGGGCGAATGAGCAGTTCTTC.

The rearrangement joins TRBV19 to TRBJ2-5; perhaps TRBD2 as D (5 bases). Trimming cost V 4 bases and J 4 bases, with 10 bases left between them. Germline V gene lookup returns CDR1 LNHDA and CDR2 SQIVND (reference sequence). This CDR3 is 13 amino acids long. Here the CDR3 DNA reads TGTGCCAGTAGTAGAGGGTTAGCAGAGACCCAGTACTTC. Translating it yields CASSRGLAETQYF.

This clone was observed a handful of times. The chain employs TRBV10-1 and TRBJ2-3; tentatively, D is TRBD2 (5 bases). V was pared by 4 bases and J by 4 bases, with 18 bases between. The CDR3 length is 16 residues. Germline V gene lookup returns CDR1 WNHNN and CDR2 SYGVQD (reference sequence). CDR3 sequence: CASSGFAGPTPDTQYF. Here the CDR3 DNA reads TGCGCCAGCAGTGGTTTTGCGGGCCCTACCCCAGATACGCAGTATTTT.

The chain carries TRBV11-2 and TRBJ1-6; 8 nucleotides align to TRBD1. Per the germline V gene, CDR1 is SGHAT and CDR2 is FQNNGV. V lost 3 bases to trimming and J lost 7 bases; unmatched junction nucleotides: 5. This CDR3 has 15 residues. CDR3 region: CASSLTTGVNSPLHF. The CDR3 DNA sequence: TGTGCCAGCAGCTTGACGACAGGGGTGAATTCACCCCTCCACTTT.

This rearrangement joins TRBV28 to TRBJ1-2, with D uncertain. This CDR3 spans 12 amino acids. Germline CDR1 and CDR2: MDHEN and SYDVKM. Trimming pared 5 bases from V and 5 bases from J, leaving 9 bases between. The CDR3 loop is CASSQFGYGYTF. The DNA for the CDR3 is TGTGCCAGCAGTCAATTTGGGTATGGCTACACCTTC.

V and J are TRBV18 and TRBJ1-5, with 11 bases identical to TRBD1. The CDR3 spans 19 residues. V dropped 3 bases and J dropped 2; count of bases not matched to a gene: 12. The germline V gene has CDR1 KGHSH and CDR2 LQKENI. CDR3 sequence reads: CASSPPGQGAMGGNQPQHF. The CDR3 region has the DNA TGTGCCAGCTCACCGCCTGGACAGGGGGCGATGGGCGGCAATCAGCCCCAGCATTTT.

The chain has TRBV6-5 and TRBJ1-1, with TRBD1 matching 8 bases. The J segment lost 4 bases and the V segment lost 4 bases, leaving 5 bases of the junction unmatched. The CDR3 consists of 14 residues. Germline CDR1 and CDR2: MNHEY and SVGAGI. CDR3 nucleotide sequence: TGTGCCAGCAGTTCCAGGGGGCTAGGCACTGAAGCTTTCTTT. It translates to CASSSRGLGTEAFF.

This chain connects TRBV5-1 to TRBJ1-4; 8 bases match TRBD1. The CDR3 loop spans 15 amino acids. V was pared by 2 bases and J by 8 bases, with 8 bases of the junction left unmatched. CDR1 and CDR2 from the germline V gene are SGHRS and YFSETQ. In nucleotides, the CDR3 is TGCGCCAGCAGCTTCAGGGGGCAATCGAGGGAAAAACTGTTTTTT. This sequence encodes CASSFRGQSREKLFF.